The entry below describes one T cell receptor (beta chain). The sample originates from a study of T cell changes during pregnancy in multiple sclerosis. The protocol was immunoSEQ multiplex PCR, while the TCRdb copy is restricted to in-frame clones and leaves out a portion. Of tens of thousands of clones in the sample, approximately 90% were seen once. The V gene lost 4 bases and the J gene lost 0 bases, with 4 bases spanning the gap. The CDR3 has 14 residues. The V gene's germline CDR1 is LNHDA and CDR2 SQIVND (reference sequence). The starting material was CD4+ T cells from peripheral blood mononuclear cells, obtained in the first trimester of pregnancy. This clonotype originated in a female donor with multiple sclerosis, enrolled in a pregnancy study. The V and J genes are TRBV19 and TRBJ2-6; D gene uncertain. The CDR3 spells CASSSDSGANVLTF. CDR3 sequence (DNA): TGTGCCAGTAGTAGCGACTCTGGGGCCAACGTCCTGACTTTC.